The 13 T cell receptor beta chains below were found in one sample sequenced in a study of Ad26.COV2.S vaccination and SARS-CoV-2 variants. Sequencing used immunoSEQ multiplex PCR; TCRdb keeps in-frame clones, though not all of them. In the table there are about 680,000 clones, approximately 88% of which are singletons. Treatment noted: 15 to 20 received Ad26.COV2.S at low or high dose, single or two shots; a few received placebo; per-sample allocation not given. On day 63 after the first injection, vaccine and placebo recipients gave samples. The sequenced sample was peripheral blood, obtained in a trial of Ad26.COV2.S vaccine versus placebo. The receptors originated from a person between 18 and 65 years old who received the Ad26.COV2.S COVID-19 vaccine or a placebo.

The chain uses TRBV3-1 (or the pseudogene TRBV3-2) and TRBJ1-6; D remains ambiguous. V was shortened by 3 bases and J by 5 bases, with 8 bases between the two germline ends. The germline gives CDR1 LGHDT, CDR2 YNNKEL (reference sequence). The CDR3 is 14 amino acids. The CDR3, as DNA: TGTGCCAGCAGCCAGGGTCACGATAATTCACCCCTCCACTTT. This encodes CASSQGHDNSPLHF.

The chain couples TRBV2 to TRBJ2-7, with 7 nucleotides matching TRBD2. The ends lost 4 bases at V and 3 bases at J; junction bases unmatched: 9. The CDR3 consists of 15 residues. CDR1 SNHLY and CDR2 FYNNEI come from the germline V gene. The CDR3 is CASSVGTRGGYEQYF. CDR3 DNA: TGTGCCAGCAGTGTCGGGACCCGCGGGGGCTACGAGCAGTACTTC. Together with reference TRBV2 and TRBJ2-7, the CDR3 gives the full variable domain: EPEVTQTPSHQVTQMGQEVILRCVPISNHLYFYWYRQILGQKVEFLVSFYNNEISEKSEIFDDQFSVERPDGSNFTLKIRSTKLEDSAMYFCASSVGTRGGYEQYFGPGTRLTVT.

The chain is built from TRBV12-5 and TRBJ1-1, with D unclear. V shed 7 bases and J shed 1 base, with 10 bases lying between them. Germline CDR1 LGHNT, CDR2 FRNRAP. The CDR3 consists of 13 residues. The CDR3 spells CASASRENTEAFF. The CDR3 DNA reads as TGTGCTAGTGCCTCTCGGGAGAACACTGAAGCTTTCTTT.

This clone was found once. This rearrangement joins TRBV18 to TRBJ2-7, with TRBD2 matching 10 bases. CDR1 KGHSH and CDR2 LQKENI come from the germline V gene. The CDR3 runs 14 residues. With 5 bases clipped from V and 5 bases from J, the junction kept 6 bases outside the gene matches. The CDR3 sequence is CASSVSSGSHEQYF. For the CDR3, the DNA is TGTGCCAGCTCAGTTTCTAGCGGGAGCCACGAGCAGTACTTC.

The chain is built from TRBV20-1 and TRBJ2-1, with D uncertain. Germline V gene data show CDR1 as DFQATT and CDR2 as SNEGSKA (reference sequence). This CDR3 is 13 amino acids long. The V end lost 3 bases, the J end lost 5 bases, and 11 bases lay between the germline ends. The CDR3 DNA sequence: TGCAGTGCTAGTTCCCCCCAGGACAATGAGCAGTTCTTC. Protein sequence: CSASSPQDNEQFF.

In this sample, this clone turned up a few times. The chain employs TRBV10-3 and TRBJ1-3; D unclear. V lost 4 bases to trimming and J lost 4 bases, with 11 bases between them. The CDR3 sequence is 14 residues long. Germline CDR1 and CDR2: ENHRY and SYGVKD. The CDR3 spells CAISGSQAGNTIYF. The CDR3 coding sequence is TGTGCCATCAGTGGAAGCCAAGCGGGAAACACCATATATTTT.

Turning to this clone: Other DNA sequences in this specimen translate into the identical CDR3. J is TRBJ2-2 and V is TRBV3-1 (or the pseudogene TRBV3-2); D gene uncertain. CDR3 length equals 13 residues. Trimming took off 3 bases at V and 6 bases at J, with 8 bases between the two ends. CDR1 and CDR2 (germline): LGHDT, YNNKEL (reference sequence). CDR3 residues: CASSHLGAGELFF. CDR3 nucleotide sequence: TGTGCCAGCAGCCACCTAGGTGCCGGGGAGCTGTTTTTT.

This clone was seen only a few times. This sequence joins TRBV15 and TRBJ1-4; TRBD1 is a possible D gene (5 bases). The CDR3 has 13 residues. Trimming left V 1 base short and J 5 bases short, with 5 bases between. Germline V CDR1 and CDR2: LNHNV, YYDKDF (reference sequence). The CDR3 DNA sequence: TGTGCCACCAGCAGAGCAGGGAATGAAAAACTGTTTTTT. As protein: CATSRAGNEKLFF.

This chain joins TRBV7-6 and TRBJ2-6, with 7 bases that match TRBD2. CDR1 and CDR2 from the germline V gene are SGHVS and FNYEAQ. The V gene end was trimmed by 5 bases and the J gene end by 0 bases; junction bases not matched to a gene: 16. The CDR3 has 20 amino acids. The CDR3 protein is CASSLYTPGGSLSGANVLTF. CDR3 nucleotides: TGTGCCAGCAGCCTGTACACACCGGGGGGATCACTCTCTGGGGCCAACGTCCTGACTTTC.

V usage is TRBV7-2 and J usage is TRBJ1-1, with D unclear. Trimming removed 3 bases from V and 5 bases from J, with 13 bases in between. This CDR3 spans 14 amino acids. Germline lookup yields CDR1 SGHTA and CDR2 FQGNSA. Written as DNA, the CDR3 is TGTGCCAGCAGCTTTTTGATTGGCGAGACTGAAGCTTTCTTT. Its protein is CASSFLIGETEAFF.

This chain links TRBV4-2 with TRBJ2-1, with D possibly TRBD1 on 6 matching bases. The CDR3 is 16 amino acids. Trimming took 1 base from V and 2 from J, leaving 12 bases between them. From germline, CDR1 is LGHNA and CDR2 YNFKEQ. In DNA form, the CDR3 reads TGTGCCAGCAGCCAAGCACCAGGGGAAGCCTACAATGAGCAGTTCTTC. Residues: CASSQAPGEAYNEQFF.

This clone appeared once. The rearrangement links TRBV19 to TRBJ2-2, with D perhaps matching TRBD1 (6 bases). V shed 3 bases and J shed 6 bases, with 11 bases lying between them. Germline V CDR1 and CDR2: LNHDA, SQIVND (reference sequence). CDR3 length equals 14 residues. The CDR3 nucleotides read TGTGCCAGTAGTATCGACAGGTCGGCCGGGGAGCTGTTTTTT. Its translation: CASSIDRSAGELFF. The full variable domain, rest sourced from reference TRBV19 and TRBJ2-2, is DGGITQSPKYLFRKEGQNVTLSCEQNLNHDAMYWYRQDPGQGLRLIYYSQIVNDFQKGDIAEGYSVSREKKESFPLTVTSAQKNPTAFYLCASSIDRSAGELFFGEGSRLTVL.

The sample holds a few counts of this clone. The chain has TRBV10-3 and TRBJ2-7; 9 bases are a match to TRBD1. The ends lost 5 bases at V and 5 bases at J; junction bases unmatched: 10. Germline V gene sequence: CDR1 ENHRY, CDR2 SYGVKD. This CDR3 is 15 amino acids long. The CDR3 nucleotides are TGTGCCATCAGTACTCCGGGACAGGGTATCCACGAGCAGTACTTC. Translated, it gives CAISTPGQGIHEQYF.